A single sample is the source of the 20 T cell receptor beta chains below, sequenced in a study of blood T cell repertoires in COVID-19. Method: immunoSEQ multiplex PCR; TCRdb's copy keeps in-frame clones and lacks some. In the table there are around 72,000 clones, roughly 85% of which are singletons. The source material was peripheral blood. These receptors all come from a woman aged 80 or over with acute or convalescent COVID-19.

This clone was seen a handful of times. This chain uses TRBV6-5 with TRBJ2-3; TRBD2 aligns across 7 bases. The CDR3 covers 16 residues. CDR1 and CDR2 (germline): MNHEY, SVGAGI. The V gene end was trimmed by 2 bases and the J gene end by 3 bases; junction bases not matched to a gene: 8. The CDR3 DNA is TGTGCCAGCAGTTACGGATTTGCGGGGGAAACAGATACGCAGTATTTT. This codes for CASSYGFAGETDTQYF.

The CDR3 DNA reads as TGCAGCGTTGGGGCAGTTGAAGGCTACACCTTC. Protein product: CSVGAVEGYTF. The rearrangement joins TRBV29-1 to TRBJ1-2; D remains ambiguous. Germline CDR1 SQVTM, CDR2 ANQGSEA. V gave up 4 bases and J gave up 8 bases, with 11 bases separating them. This CDR3 has 11 amino acids.

The V call is TRBV12-5, the J call TRBJ1-1, with 7 bases matching TRBD1. The germline CDR1 and CDR2 sequences are LGHNT and FRNRAP. This CDR3 is 13 amino acids long. V lost 7 bases to trimming and J lost 3 bases; unmatched junction nucleotides: 5. DNA for the CDR3: TGTGCTAGTGCTACAGACAGGGACACTGAAGCTTTCTTT. Translating it yields CASATDRDTEAFF.

V and J are TRBV29-1 and TRBJ2-6, with unresolved D. Germline-derived CDR1 and CDR2 are SQVTM and ANQGSEA. V lost 6 bases to trimming and J lost 2 bases, with 8 bases between them. The CDR3 runs to 13 residues. The CDR3 bases are TGCAGCGTCGAGACTCCTGGGGCCAACGTCCTGACTTTC. Protein sequence: CSVETPGANVLTF.

The chain links TRBV10-3 to TRBJ2-1; 7 nucleotides agree with TRBD1. Germline lookup yields CDR1 ENHRY and CDR2 SYGVKD. The CDR3 has 15 residues. Trimming at V came to 10 bases and at J to 8 bases, leaving 17 bases not matched to a gene. The CDR3 loop reads CASKSGQAGFDEQFF. CDR3 DNA: TGTGCCAGTAAATCAGGACAGGCCGGCTTCGATGAGCAGTTCTTC.

V gene TRBV10-2 combines with J gene TRBJ2-3; TRBD2 agrees at 11 bases. V lost 6 bases and J lost 3; bases outside the gene matches: 11. The CDR3 runs 17 residues. Germline values: CDR1 WSHSY, CDR2 SAAADI. In DNA, the CDR3 is TGCGCCAGCAGCGATCAGAAACTAGCGGGGGTTACAGATACGCAGTATTTT. It specifies CASSDQKLAGVTDTQYF.

The J gene is TRBJ1-1, the V gene TRBV29-1; D may be TRBD1 (5 bases). The CDR3 is 13 residues long. Germline assignment: CDR1 SQVTM and CDR2 ANQGSEA. V lost 4 bases, J lost 4 bases, and 13 bases lay in between. The CDR3 nucleotides read TGCAGCGTTGTGCGGGGGTTGGCCACTGAAGCTTTCTTT. As protein: CSVVRGLATEAFF.

The chain has TRBV11-3 and TRBJ2-5, with a weak D call TRBD2 (6 bases). V shed 5 bases and J shed 4 bases, with 14 bases lying between them. This CDR3 comprises 14 residues. Germline V lookup: CDR1 SGHNT, CDR2 YENEEA. For the CDR3, the DNA is TGTGCCAGCAGCCCCCAGGGACTGGGAGAGACCCAGTACTTC. Its protein is CASSPQGLGETQYF.

This chain connects TRBV9 to TRBJ1-1; D remains unclear. Trimming removed 2 bases at V and 2 bases at J, with 19 bases between. Germline V gives CDR1 SGDLS, CDR2 YYNGEE. The length of the CDR3 is 17 residues. The DNA of the CDR3 is TGTGCCAGCAGCGTCCTTTCGTCATGGCCTTCAAACACTGAAGCTTTCTTT. It yields the protein CASSVLSSWPSNTEAFF.

CDR3 sequence reads: CATSLTGGTEAFF. DNA of the CDR3: TGTGCCACCAGCCTAACAGGGGGCACTGAAGCTTTCTTT. This rearrangement joins TRBV24-1 to TRBJ1-1; TRBD1 matches 8 bases. CDR1 and CDR2 from the germline V gene are KGHDR and SFDVKD. V trimming: 7 bases; J trimming: 4 bases; junction bases outside the gene matches: 4. The CDR3 sequence is 13 residues long.

The V gene is TRBV3-1 (or the pseudogene TRBV3-2), the J gene TRBJ1-1, with D possibly being TRBD1 (5 bases). CDR3 size: 13 residues. Germline-derived CDR1 and CDR2 are LGHDT and YNNKEL (reference sequence). Trimming cost V 1 base and J 10 bases, with 13 bases left between them. CDR3: CASSQVSGGVAFF. The CDR3 DNA reads TGTGCCAGCAGCCAAGTTTCGGGGGGGGTAGCTTTCTTT.

This chain joins TRBV29-1 and TRBJ2-3; 8 bases line up with TRBD2. Germline V gene data show CDR1 as SQVTM and CDR2 as ANQGSEA. V trimming: 8 bases; J trimming: 4 bases; junction bases outside the gene matches: 5. This CDR3 spans 12 amino acids. The DNA for the CDR3 is TGCAGCTTCGGGGGGGACGCAGATACGCAGTATTTT. Its protein is CSFGGDADTQYF.

V gene TRBV12-5 combines with J gene TRBJ2-3, with 7 bases that match TRBD2. The CDR3 has 14 amino acids. The germline gives CDR1 LGHNT, CDR2 FRNRAP. The V segment lost 7 bases and the J segment 6 bases; nucleotides outside the gene matches: 10. CDR3 sequence: CASAEPGGGDTQYF. The CDR3 region has the DNA TGTGCTAGTGCCGAGCCGGGGGGTGGGGATACGCAGTATTTT. Based on the CDR3 plus reference TRBV12-5 and TRBJ2-3, the full variable domain is DARVTQTPRHKVTEMGQEVTMRCQPILGHNTVFWYRQTMMQGLELLAYFRNRAPLDDSGMPKDRFSAEMPDATLATLKIQPSEPRDSAVYFCASAEPGGGDTQYFGPGTRLTVL.

The V call is TRBV7-6, the J call TRBJ2-1; 7 bases agree with TRBD2. Germline-derived CDR1 and CDR2 are SGHVS and FNYEAQ. The CDR3 runs 16 residues. V lost 5 bases and J lost 8; bases outside the gene matches: 15. The CDR3 DNA is TGTGCCAGCAGCACCAGAGGGACGGGAGGTGTGGATGAGCAGTTCTTC. Protein: CASSTRGTGGVDEQFF.

The CDR3: CASSQGLAGGDNEQFF. The CDR3 DNA follows: TGTGCCAGCAGCCAAGGGCTAGCGGGGGGGGACAATGAGCAGTTCTTC. V and J are TRBV4-2 and TRBJ2-1; 12 bases are shared with TRBD2. The CDR3 is 16 amino acids. V was clipped by 1 base and J by 5 bases; unmatched bases: 3. The germline gives CDR1 LGHNA, CDR2 YNFKEQ.

The V gene is TRBV6-5, the J gene TRBJ2-4, with D possibly being TRBD2 (5 bases). Between the trimmed V and J ends, which lost 7 bases and 1 base, there was a span of 14 bases. Germline-derived CDR1 and CDR2 are MNHEY and SVGAGI. This CDR3 has 15 residues. In DNA, the CDR3 is TGTGCCAGCACTTCCGGAGGCTTCGCCAAAAACATTCAGTACTTC. Protein sequence: CASTSGGFAKNIQYF.

The chain recombines TRBV14 with TRBJ1-4; D is perhaps TRBD1 (5 bases). The CDR3 spans 13 residues. Germline-derived CDR1 and CDR2 are SGHDN and FVKESK. V was trimmed by 4 bases and J by 5 bases, leaving 8 bases between them. The CDR3 DNA sequence: TGTGCCAGCAGCCGGGGCCAAAATGAAAAACTGTTTTTT. Its translation: CASSRGQNEKLFF.

The genes are TRBV15 and TRBJ1-1; D is possibly TRBD1 (5 bases). Trimming removed 0 bases from V and 4 bases from J, with 15 bases in between. The CDR3 runs to 16 residues. In germline, CDR1 is LNHNV, CDR2 YYDKDF (reference sequence). In DNA, the CDR3 is TGTGCCACCAGCAGAGATCTGGGGGGTGAGGGCACTGAAGCTTTCTTT. As protein: CATSRDLGGEGTEAFF.

The chain uses TRBV9 and TRBJ2-1; TRBD2 is a possible D gene (5 bases). In germline, CDR1 is SGDLS, CDR2 YYNGEE. Trimming stripped 0 bases from V and 7 bases from J, with 5 bases between. There are 12 residues in the CDR3. The CDR3 bases are TGTGCCAGCAGCGTAGGACTAAATGAGCAGTTCTTC. This encodes CASSVGLNEQFF.

This clone was seen just once. This chain uses TRBV9 with TRBJ2-1; TRBD2 aligns across 8 bases. Germline CDR1 and CDR2: SGDLS and YYNGEE. The CDR3 runs to 18 residues. V was clipped by 3 bases and J by 0 bases; unmatched bases: 11. The CDR3 region has the DNA TGTGCCAGCAGCGGAGTCCCGGGGGGGGCTAGCTCCTACAATGAGCAGTTCTTC. It translates to CASSGVPGGASSYNEQFF.